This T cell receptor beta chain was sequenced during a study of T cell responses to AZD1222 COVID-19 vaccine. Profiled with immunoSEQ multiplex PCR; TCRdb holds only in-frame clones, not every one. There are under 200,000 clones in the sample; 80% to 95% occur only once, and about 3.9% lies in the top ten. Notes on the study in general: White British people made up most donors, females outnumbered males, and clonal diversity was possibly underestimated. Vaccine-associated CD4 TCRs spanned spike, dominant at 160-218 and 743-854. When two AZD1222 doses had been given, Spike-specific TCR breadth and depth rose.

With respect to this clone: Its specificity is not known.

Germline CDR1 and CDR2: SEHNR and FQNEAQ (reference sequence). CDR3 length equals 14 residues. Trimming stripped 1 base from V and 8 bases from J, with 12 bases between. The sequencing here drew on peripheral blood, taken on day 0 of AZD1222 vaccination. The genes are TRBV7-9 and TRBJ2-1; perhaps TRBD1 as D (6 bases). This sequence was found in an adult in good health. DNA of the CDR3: TGTGCCAGCAGCTTAGTCGGGTACAGGGATGAGCAGTTCTTC. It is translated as CASSLVGYRDEQFF.